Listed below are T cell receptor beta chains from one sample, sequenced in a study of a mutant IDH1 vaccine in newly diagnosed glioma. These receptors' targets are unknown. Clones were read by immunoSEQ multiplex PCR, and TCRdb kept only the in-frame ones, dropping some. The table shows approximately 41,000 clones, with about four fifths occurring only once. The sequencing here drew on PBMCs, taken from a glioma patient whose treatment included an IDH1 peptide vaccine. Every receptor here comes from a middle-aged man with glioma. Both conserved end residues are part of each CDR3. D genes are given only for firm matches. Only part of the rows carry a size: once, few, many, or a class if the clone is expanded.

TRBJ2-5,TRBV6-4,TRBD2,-,CASSPSGGAPETQYF,TGTGCCAGCAGTCCCAGCGGGGGGGCCCCAGAGACCCAGTACTTC
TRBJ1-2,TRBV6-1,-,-,CASSGRLRGGYNYGYTF,TGTGCCAGCAGTGGACGGTTACGCGGGGGATATAACTATGGCTACACCTTC
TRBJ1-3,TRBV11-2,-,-,CASSLVRDKGNTIYF,TGTGCCAGCAGCTTAGTGCGGGACAAAGGAAACACCATATATTTT
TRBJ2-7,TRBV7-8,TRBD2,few,CASSLLGGRTLSSYEQYF,TGTGCCAGCAGCCTGTTGGGCGGGAGGACCCTAAGCTCCTACGAGCAGTACTTC
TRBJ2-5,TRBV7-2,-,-,CASSAGETQYF,TGTGCCAGCAGCGCAGGAGAGACCCAGTACTTC
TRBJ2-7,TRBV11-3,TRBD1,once,CASSYGTVYEQYF,TGTGCCAGCAGCTATGGGACAGTCTACGAGCAGTACTTC
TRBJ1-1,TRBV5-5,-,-,CASRLGRGRTEAFF,TGTGCCAGCAGGCTCGGACGGGGAAGGACTGAAGCTTTCTTT
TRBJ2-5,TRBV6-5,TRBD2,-,CASSYSRGDQETQYF,TGTGCCAGCAGTTACTCTCGGGGGGACCAAGAGACCCAGTACTTC
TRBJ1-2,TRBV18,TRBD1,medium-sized,CASSPTGPGDGYTF,TGTGCCAGCTCACCGACAGGGCCCGGGGATGGCTACACCTTC
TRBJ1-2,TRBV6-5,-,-,CASSRGANYGYTF,TGTGCCAGCAGCCGGGGAGCTAACTATGGCTACACCTTC
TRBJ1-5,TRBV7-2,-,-,CASSPFNQPQHF,TGTGCCAGCAGCCCCTTCAATCAGCCCCAGCATTTT
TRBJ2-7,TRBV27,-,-,CASSPSLGPYEQYF,TGTGCCAGCAGTCCCTCCTTGGGCCCCTACGAGCAGTACTTC
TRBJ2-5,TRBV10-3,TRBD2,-,CAISLSRRLAGGVGETQYF,TGTGCCATCAGCCTATCTCGTAGGCTAGCGGGGGGCGTGGGAGAGACCCAGTACTTC